Below are 25 T cell receptor beta chains sequenced from a single sample in a study of CD8+ T cells in alopecia areata. The authors extracted RNA and reverse transcribed it into cDNA as the sequencing template. The table came from immunoSEQ multiplex PCR; TCRdb's copy has only in-frame clones and leaves some out. The sample holds about 110,000 clones, and no clone turns up only once. The sample was lesional skin. The receptor source for this set is a C3H/HeJ mouse with alopecia areata. MHC haplotype here: H2-k.

This clone was observed a few times. The listed genes are named as in mouse. Read data end 4 residues before the CDR3 end; the end is taken from the germline J gene. The rearrangement joins TRBV19 to TRBJ1-2, with 7 nucleotides matching TRBD1. The CDR3 runs 15 residues. The V gene's germline CDR1 is FNHDT and CDR2 SITEND (reference sequence). J gave up 0 bases and V 3 bases, and 5 bases lay outside the gene matches. CDR3 DNA, as far as it was read: TGTGCCAGCAGTACAACAGGGGCCGCAAACTCC. This codes for CASSTTGAANS. The whole CDR3 protein is CASSTTGAANSDYTF.

In this sample, this clone turned up a few times. Gene names denote mouse genes. CDR3 DNA, as far as it was read: TGCACCTGCAGTGCAGTCGGACAGAACACA. Translated, it gives CTCSAVGQNT. The complete CDR3 protein is CTCSAVGQNTEVFF. The V gene is TRBV1, the J gene TRBJ1-1, with D unclear. The CDR3 end falls 4 residues outside the read, so it is completed with the germline J gene. Germline V gene lookup returns CDR1 NSQYPW and CDR2 LRSPGD (reference sequence). The V gene lost 1 base and the J gene lost 0 bases, with 6 bases spanning the gap. The CDR3 runs to 14 residues.

Concerning this clone itself: Each gene name is a mouse one. The read falls 4 residues short of the CDR3 end, and the missing part is taken from the germline J gene. The chain is built from TRBV29 and TRBJ2-1, with 8 bases that match TRBD1. CDR1 MSHET and CDR2 SYDVDS come from the germline V gene. The CDR3 length is 14 residues. J lost 6 bases, V lost 3 bases, and 4 bases had no gene match. CDR3 in amino acids: CASSFGRGLAEQFF. The sequenced part of the CDR3 DNA is TGTGCTAGCAGTTTCGGCAGGGGGCTTGCT.

Comments on this clone: Gene labels here are mouse ones. Read data end 4 residues before the CDR3 end; the end is taken from the germline J gene. The chain combines TRBV13-3 with TRBJ1-1; 8 positions match TRBD1. Germline CDR1 reads NNHDY; CDR2 reads SYVADS. V shed 9 bases and J 4 bases; nucleotides not matched to a gene: 8. The CDR3 sequence is 13 residues long. The CDR3 bases that were read are TGTGCCATCAGGACAGGGAAGGGCACA. It translates to CAIRTGKGT. The entire CDR3 sequence reads CAIRTGKGTEVFF.

As for this clone: Gene names and germline match the mouse. The missing CDR3 end, 4 residues past where the read stops, is filled in from the germline J gene. The chain recombines TRBV19 with TRBJ2-7; TRBD2 matches at 9 bases. The CDR3 is 16 amino acids. Germline CDR1 and CDR2: FNHDT and SITEND (reference sequence). V gave up 1 base and J gave up 2 bases; unmatched junction bases: 7. CDR3 sequence reads: CASSINPPGGAYEQYF. Incomplete CDR3 DNA: TGTGCCAGCAGTATAAACCCCCCTGGGGGGGCCTAT.

In its sample, this clone was seen a few times. The gene names here belong to mouse. The read gets to within 4 residues of the CDR3 end, and the germline J gene fills in the rest. This sequence joins TRBV13-2 and TRBJ2-5; 10 bases map to TRBD2. CDR3 length equals 16 residues. Losses at the gene ends were 6 bases for V and 1 base for J; bases not matched to a gene: 8. The germline gives CDR1 NNHNN, CDR2 SYGAGS (reference sequence). The sequenced part of the CDR3 DNA is TGTGCCAGCGTCCTGGGGGGGCGCGGGGACCAAGAC. Amino acids: CASVLGGRGDQD. Given in full, the CDR3 is CASVLGGRGDQDTQYF.

This clone has more than one count but fewer than ten. Gene names are mouse gene names. The read comes to an end 4 residues before the CDR3 does, leaving the germline J gene to fill in the end. The chain links TRBV19 to TRBJ2-7, with TRBD1 matching 8 bases. Germline values: CDR1 FNHDT, CDR2 SITEND (reference sequence). This CDR3 is 14 amino acids long. The CDR3 spells CASSMRQGWYEQYF. The sequenced CDR3 bases are TGTGCCAGCAGTATGAGACAGGGGTGGTAT.

This clone showed up just a few times. Gene names follow the mouse nomenclature. The read falls 4 residues short of the CDR3 end, and the missing part is taken from the germline J gene. This chain connects TRBV19 to TRBJ2-5; perhaps TRBD2 as D (6 bases). Per the germline V gene, CDR1 is FNHDT and CDR2 is SITEND (reference sequence). The CDR3 contains 13 residues. The CDR3 bases that were read are TGTGCCAGCAGTATGGGGGACTTAGAC. Translated: CASSMGDLD. The whole CDR3 sequence is CASSMGDLDTQYF. Full variable domain (rest looked up from reference TRBV19 and TRBJ2-5): GGIITQTPKFLIGQEGQKLTLKCQQNFNHDTMYWYRQDSGKGLRLIYYSITENDLQKGDLSEGYDASREKKSSFSLTVTSAQKNEMAVFLCASSMGDLDTQYFGPGTRLLVL.

As to this clone: At one boundary the junction diverges from the germline segment, which might be a read error. Mouse gene names apply. The read ends 4 residues before the CDR3 terminus; that terminus is restored from the germline J gene. The chain links TRBV1 to TRBJ2-3, with 13 bases aligning to TRBD2. The CDR3 has 17 residues. Germline V gene data show CDR1 as NSQYPW and CDR2 as LRSPGD (reference sequence). CDR3 protein: CPCSARDWGGSAETLYF. CDR3 DNA (partial): TGCCCCTGCAGTGCGAGGGACTGGGGGGGGAGTGCAGAA.

This clone was counted only a few times. The genes and germline here are from mouse. The CDR3 end lies 4 residues beyond the end of the read and is filled in from the germline J gene. The chain links TRBV13-3 to TRBJ2-5; D may be TRBD2 (7 bases). V was cut by 0 bases and J by 2 bases, with 10 bases left in between. The V gene's germline CDR1 is NNHDY and CDR2 SYVADS. The CDR3 length is 15 residues. This CDR3 reads CASSDGGARQDTQYF. Incomplete CDR3 DNA: TGTGCCAGCAGTGATGGGGGGGCGCGCCAAGAC.

As to this clone: The germline and genes are mouse ones. The DNA ends 4 residues before the CDR3 does, and the rest of the CDR3 is filled in from the germline J gene. This sequence joins TRBV19 and TRBJ1-4; D unclear. Germline-derived CDR1 and CDR2 are FNHDT and SITEND (reference sequence). The CDR3 consists of 15 residues. The V gene lost 0 bases and the J gene lost 0 bases, with 6 bases spanning the gap. The CDR3 sequence is CASSIADLSNERLFF. The CDR3 DNA, read in part, is TGTGCCAGCAGTATAGCAGATCTTTCCAACGAA.

Turning to this clone: Genes here carry mouse names. The read falls 4 residues short of the CDR3 end, and the missing part is taken from the germline J gene. The chain carries TRBV13-3 and TRBJ2-4; 8 bases are shared with TRBD2. The CDR3 covers 16 residues. V was clipped by 1 base and J by 0 bases; unmatched bases: 4. Per germline, CDR1 NNHDY and CDR2 SYVADS. CDR3 DNA, as far as it was read: TGTGCCAGCAGTGATTACTGGGGGCTCAGTCAAAAC. This encodes CASSDYWGLSQN. The full CDR3 reads CASSDYWGLSQNTLYF.

In this sample, this clone turned up a few times. Here the gene names and germline are mouse. The observed sequence ends 4 residues before the CDR3 terminus, with the missing tail filled in from the germline J gene. The rearrangement links TRBV1 to TRBJ2-1; 11 bases are a match to TRBD2. The junction had 8 bases not matched to a gene; V was cut back by 5 bases and J by 2 bases. The CDR3 extends over 17 amino acids. Germline values: CDR1 NSQYPW, CDR2 LRSPGD (reference sequence). CDR3 bases read: TGCACCTGCAGTTCCCGGGACTGGGGGACGGACTATGCT. Protein sequence: CTCSSRDWGTDYA. The CDR3, in full, reads CTCSSRDWGTDYAEQFF.

Notes on this clone: The listed genes are named as in mouse. The read halts 4 residues ahead of the CDR3 end, with the missing end drawn from the germline J gene. The chain carries TRBV1 and TRBJ2-1; 11 bases map to TRBD2. CDR1 is NSQYPW and CDR2 is LRSPGD in the germline V gene (reference sequence). This CDR3 is built from 14 residues. V gave up 6 bases and J gave up 5 bases; unmatched junction bases: 3. The chain's CDR3 is CTCSRDWGNAEQFF. CDR3 bases read: TGCACCTGCAGCCGGGACTGGGGGAATGCT.

The sample holds a few counts of this clone. Mouse germline and gene names are used. The sequence runs out 4 residues before the end of the CDR3; the remainder is reconstructed from the germline J gene. The V call is TRBV13-3, the J call TRBJ2-5; 9 bases fit TRBD1. CDR3 length equals 15 residues. The germline V gene encodes CDR1 NNHDY and CDR2 SYVADS. V trimming: 3 bases; J trimming: 2 bases; junction bases outside the gene matches: 4. The CDR3 region is CASSAGDRVQDTQYF. Partial CDR3 DNA: TGTGCCAGCAGTGCCGGGGACAGGGTCCAAGAC.

This clone showed up just a few times. Mouse gene names and germline throughout. The CDR3 reads CASSDATGGGQDTQYF. The part of the CDR3 DNA that was read is TGTGCCAGCAGTGATGCAACGGGGGGCGGCCAAGAC. This chain joins TRBV13-3 and TRBJ2-5, with D tentatively TRBD2 (7 bases). Read data end 4 residues before the CDR3 end; the end is taken from the germline J gene. V lost 0 bases to trimming and J lost 2 bases, with 13 bases between them. Germline V lookup: CDR1 NNHDY, CDR2 SYVADS. CDR3 length: 16 residues.

This clone has more than one count but fewer than ten. Here the gene names and germline are mouse. The read ends 4 residues before the CDR3 terminus; that terminus is restored from the germline J gene. The chain uses TRBV13-3 and TRBJ1-4; D remains unclear. CDR1 is NNHDY, CDR2 SYVADS, per germline. Trimming pared 0 bases from V and 4 bases from J, leaving 10 bases between. The CDR3 extends over 15 amino acids. CDR3 DNA, as far as it was read: TGTGCCAGCAGTGATGCATATGACAACAACGAA. This codes for CASSDAYDNNE. The full CDR3 is CASSDAYDNNERLFF.

A word on this clone: Genes here carry mouse names. The CDR3 end is not reached by the read, which stops 4 residues before it; the germline J gene fills it in. V is TRBV19 and J is TRBJ1-1; TRBD1 matches at 9 bases. From germline, CDR1 is FNHDT and CDR2 SITEND (reference sequence). V lost 0 bases to trimming and J lost 1 base; unmatched junction nucleotides: 1. This CDR3 region has 15 residues. CDR3 bases read: TGTGCCAGCAGTATAGAGGGACAGGGAAACACA. Amino acids: CASSIEGQGNT. In full, the CDR3 is CASSIEGQGNTEVFF.

This clone was detected only a few times. These gene names are mouse names. The CDR3 end falls 4 residues outside the read, so it is completed with the germline J gene. The J gene is TRBJ1-1, the V gene TRBV13-2; tentatively, D is TRBD1 (5 bases). V dropped 2 bases and J dropped 3 bases, with 8 bases sitting between them. Germline CDR1 reads NNHNN; CDR2 reads SYGAGS (reference sequence). The CDR3 is 13 amino acids. The CDR3 here is CASGEQVDTEVFF. The CDR3 bases that were read are TGTGCCAGCGGTGAACAGGTAGACACA.

This clone was seen more than once but under ten times. Gene names denote mouse genes. The observed sequence ends 4 residues before the CDR3 terminus, with the missing tail filled in from the germline J gene. This chain joins TRBV13-3 and TRBJ1-4; D is possibly TRBD1 (6 bases). This CDR3 contains 15 residues. Germline V CDR1 and CDR2: NNHDY, SYVADS. The germline V and J ends were trimmed by 4 bases and 0 bases, with 10 bases remaining between them. The CDR3 bases that were read are TGTGCCAGCAGTCGACAGGATGTTTCCAACGAA. The encoded protein is CASSRQDVSNE. The CDR3 reads in full as CASSRQDVSNERLFF.

This clone was observed a few times. Gene names and germline match the mouse. CDR3 amino acids: CASSPWGRAETLYF. The covered CDR3 bases are TGTGCCAGCAGTCCCTGGGGTCGTGCAGAA. The rearrangement uses TRBV19 and TRBJ2-3; D may be TRBD2 (6 bases). The missing CDR3 end, 4 residues past where the read stops, is filled in from the germline J gene. Trimming left V 4 bases short and J 1 base short, with 10 bases between. CDR3 length equals 14 residues. Germline lookup yields CDR1 FNHDT and CDR2 SITEND (reference sequence).

With respect to this clone: Mouse gene names and germline throughout. Coverage ceases 4 residues before the CDR3 finishes, and the germline J gene fills in the end. Distinct nucleotide sequences in the sample also encode this CDR3. This chain links TRBV13-3 with TRBJ1-2; 9 bases line up with TRBD1. CDR1 is NNHDY and CDR2 is SYVADS in the germline V gene. The J segment lost 4 bases and the V segment lost 3 bases, leaving 4 bases of the junction unmatched. This CDR3 region has 14 residues. CDR3 DNA (partial): TGTGCCAGCAGTGTGGGACAGGGAGGCTCC. Amino acids: CASSVGQGGS. The entire CDR3 is CASSVGQGGSDYTF.

There are a few counts of this clone. The genes and germline here are from mouse. Read coverage stops 4 residues before the CDR3 terminus; the germline J gene supplies the remainder. This sequence joins TRBV17 and TRBJ2-1; 7 bases match TRBD2. There are 15 residues in the CDR3. V lost 0 bases to trimming and J lost 4 bases; unmatched junction nucleotides: 3. Germline V lookup: CDR1 MNHDT, CDR2 YYDKIL. Incomplete CDR3 DNA: TGTGCTAGCAGTAGAGACGGGGGGGGATATGCT. It yields the protein CASSRDGGGYA. From start to end, the CDR3 is CASSRDGGGYAEQFF.

This clone was observed a handful of times. Gene names are the mouse ones. The read falls 4 residues short of the CDR3 end, and the missing part is taken from the germline J gene. The gene calls are TRBV13-3 and TRBJ2-1; TRBD1 agrees at 10 bases. The CDR3 spans 16 residues. V shed 0 bases, J shed 4 bases, and the junction held 4 bases outside the gene matches. Germline values: CDR1 NNHDY, CDR2 SYVADS. The CDR3 reads CASSDATDRGYAEQFF. The sequenced part of the CDR3 DNA is TGTGCCAGCAGTGATGCAACGGACAGGGGGTATGCT.

Comments on this clone: Gene and germline names: mouse. The read is 4 residues too short to cover the CDR3 end, so that end is filled in from the germline J gene. This rearrangement joins TRBV19 to TRBJ2-5, with 12 bases matching TRBD2. The CDR3 extends over 19 amino acids. CDR1 and CDR2 (germline): FNHDT, SITEND (reference sequence). CDR3 DNA (partial): TGTGCCAGCAGTATCGACCTCGTCCCGGGACTGGGGGGTAAAGAC. Protein sequence: CASSIDLVPGLGGKD. The entire CDR3 is CASSIDLVPGLGGKDTQYF.